The clone carrying this TCR beta chain turned up a few times. Its antigen remains unidentified. The data belong to a study of T-cell memory formation after mild COVID-19. About the research overall: The two donors had largely donor-specific TCR clusters. Whole-study results and caveats: Clones contracting across day 15 to 85 had a balanced CD4/CD8 profile; later expanding clones leaned CD4+. The authors left the SARS-CoV-2 specificity of second-wave clones peaking on day 37 unconfirmed.

5'RACE primed at constant segments yielded TCR alpha and TCR beta cDNA libraries bearing sample barcodes and UMIs. MiXCR, run by TCRdb on the 5' RACE reads, gives a single entry per CDR3 protein. Of about 110,000 distinct CDR3 sequences in the sample, over 15% were seen once. Trimming left V 3 bases short and J 10 bases short, with 10 bases between. The CDR3 sequence is 13 residues long. The receptor was isolated from a man aged 18-30 years who had mild COVID-19 (a few samples of this study predate the infection). Cell type and time point are not known. This sequence joins TRBV12-3 or TRBV12-4 and TRBJ1-6; D remains unclear. The sample comprised PBMCs or a T cell subset sorted from them (not recorded which). CDR3 sequence: CASSLLEESPLHF. The CDR3 DNA reads as TGTGCCAGCAGTTTGTTGGAGGAGTCACCCCTCCACTTT.